The 2 T cell receptor beta chains presented below share a single source sample, sequenced in a study of shared clonotypes between healthy human individuals (TCRdb year 2020). Libraries were built with the immunoSEQ multiplex PCR assay. This immuneACCESS table, as held by TCRdb, lists in-frame sequences with V and J called but not all clones. Of the missing ones, under half trace to an unresolved V gene in checked studies; the others have no known cause. The sample table records some 240,000 clones; approximately 65% of these occur just once. Around 10% of the sample rests with the top ten. Sequencing input: memory CD4+ T cells sorted from blood. According to the study, the label for this sample's cell subset or site signals: CD45RA-negative fraction. The receptors shown here come from a man aged 25 to 40 in good health.

This sequence joins TRBV4-1 and TRBJ1-1, with D possibly matching TRBD1 (6 bases). Germline-derived CDR1 and CDR2 are MGHRA and YSYEKL. Trimming removed 2 bases from V and 6 bases from J, with 13 bases in between. This CDR3 is 14 amino acids long. The CDR3 sequence: CASSQFGQKPEAFF. For the CDR3, the DNA is TGCGCCAGCAGCCAATTCGGACAGAAACCTGAAGCTTTCTTT.

This clone was picked up one time. DNA of the CDR3: TGTGCCAGCGGTGGGGTCGGTAGCGGGATATTAATGAATGAGCAGTTCTTC. It yields the protein CASGGVGSGILMNEQFF. V usage is TRBV5-6 and J usage is TRBJ2-1; 8 nucleotides agree with TRBD2. The junction had 19 bases not matched to a gene; V was cut back by 7 bases and J by 7 bases. Germline CDR1 is SGHDT and CDR2 is YYEEEE. The CDR3 runs 17 residues.